The source of this TCR beta chain is a study of T-cell memory formation after mild COVID-19. Across the whole study: Across donors, TCR clusters were largely donor specific. Whole-study results and caveats: Clones contracting across day 15 to 85 had a balanced CD4/CD8 profile; later expanding clones leaned CD4+.

The V end lost 5 bases, the J end lost 7 bases, and 12 bases lay between the germline ends. The CDR3 is made up of 12 amino acids. UMIs and sample barcodes were carried by the TCR alpha and TCR beta cDNA libraries that 5'RACE produced using constant-segment primers. Using its own MiXCR run on the 5' RACE reads, TCRdb lists one record per CDR3 protein. In the table there are roughly 280,000 distinct CDR3 sequences, 15% to 20% of which are singletons. This clonotype showed up many times. Its specificity is not known. The chain couples TRBV12-3 or TRBV12-4 to TRBJ2-7, with D perhaps matching TRBD1 (5 bases). Sequenced input: PBMCs or a T cell subset sorted from them (not recorded which). This sequence originates from a man aged 18 to 30 who had mild COVID-19 (a few samples of this study predate the infection). Cell type and time point are not known. The CDR3 nucleotides read TGTGCCAGCAGTGCGCAGGGTTGGGAGCAGTACTTC. Its translation is CASSAQGWEQYF.